Listed below are T cell receptor beta chains from one sample, sequenced in a study of T cell responses to AZD1222 COVID-19 vaccine. The table came from immunoSEQ multiplex PCR; TCRdb's copy has only in-frame clones and leaves some out. The sample lists around 78,000 clones, 90% occurring once. Sample: peripheral blood, taken 28 days after the second AZD1222 dose. The receptors here all came from an adult who received the AZD1222 COVID-19 vaccine. Each CDR3 is given with its conserved first and last residue. A D gene is named only where the DNA matches it firmly. The size entry is marked missing in some rows and otherwise reads once, few, many or a size class.

cdr3_length	d_call	v_call	j_call	clone_size	cdr3_nt	cdr3_aa
17	.	TRBV11-2	TRBJ2-3	.	TGTGCCAGCAGCTCTCTTAGTGTACCAACCTTCACAGATACGCAGTATTTT	CASSSLSVPTFTDTQYF
12	.	TRBV19	TRBJ1-5	once	TGTGCCAGTAACAACCTCTATCAGCCCCAGCATTTT	CASNNLYQPQHF
15	.	TRBV7-3	TRBJ2-2	.	TGTGCCAGCAGCTTAGGGGGTATGAACACCGGGGAGCTGTTTTTT	CASSLGGMNTGELFF
14	.	TRBV5-5	TRBJ2-7	.	TGTGCCAGCATGACCGGACCGAGCTCCTACGAGCAGTACTTC	CASMTGPSSYEQYF
14	.	TRBV7-9	TRBJ1-1	.	TGTGCCAGCAGTTTTAGGGACTCAGGGAGTCAAGCTTTCTTT	CASSFRDSGSQAFF
12	.	TRBV27	TRBJ2-7	.	TGTGCCAGCAGTGCGGGCTGGGCCGAGCAGTACTTC	CASSAGWAEQYF
15	.	TRBV27	TRBJ1-4	.	TGTGCCAGCAGTCCCCTGACAGGAAGCGGTGAAAAACTGTTTTTT	CASSPLTGSGEKLFF
12	.	TRBV5-1	TRBJ2-3	.	TGCGCCAGCAGTGCGAGCTCAGATACGCAGTATTTT	CASSASSDTQYF
15	.	TRBV6-5	TRBJ2-7	.	TGTGCCAGCAGGACCTTTAGGACTGAGAGTTACGAGCAGTACTTC	CASRTFRTESYEQYF
15	.	TRBV12-5	TRBJ1-1	.	TGTGCTAGTGGTTTGGGGCAAACAATGAACACTGAAGCTTTCTTT	CASGLGQTMNTEAFF
13	.	TRBV5-4	TRBJ2-1	.	TGTGCCAGCAGCTTGGAGATTAGTCGACAGCAGTTCTTC	CASSLEISRQQFF
15	.	TRBV27	TRBJ2-7	once	TGTGCCAGCAGTTTATCCCCAGATGTAACCTACGAGCAGTACTTC	CASSLSPDVTYEQYF
16	.	TRBV5-4	TRBJ2-2	few	TGTGCCAGCAGCTTGTCCGGACACCCGAGTGGCGGGGAGCTGTTTTTT	CASSLSGHPSGGELFF
16	TRBD2	TRBV9	TRBJ2-1	.	TGTGCCAGCAGCGTACTCGGACTAGCGGCCTACAATGAGCAGTTCTTC	CASSVLGLAAYNEQFF
13	.	TRBV29-1	TRBJ2-2	.	TGCAGCGTTTTAGGGGGAGGATCCGGGGAGCTGTTTTTT	CSVLGGGSGELFF
14	TRBD1	TRBV7-7	TRBJ1-2	.	TGTGCCAGCAGGGAGGGGGCAGCTTCCTATGGCTACACCTTC	CASREGAASYGYTF
13	.	TRBV29-1	TRBJ2-2	.	TGCAGCGTTGGGAGGCAGGACACCGGGGAGCTGTTTTTT	CSVGRQDTGELFF